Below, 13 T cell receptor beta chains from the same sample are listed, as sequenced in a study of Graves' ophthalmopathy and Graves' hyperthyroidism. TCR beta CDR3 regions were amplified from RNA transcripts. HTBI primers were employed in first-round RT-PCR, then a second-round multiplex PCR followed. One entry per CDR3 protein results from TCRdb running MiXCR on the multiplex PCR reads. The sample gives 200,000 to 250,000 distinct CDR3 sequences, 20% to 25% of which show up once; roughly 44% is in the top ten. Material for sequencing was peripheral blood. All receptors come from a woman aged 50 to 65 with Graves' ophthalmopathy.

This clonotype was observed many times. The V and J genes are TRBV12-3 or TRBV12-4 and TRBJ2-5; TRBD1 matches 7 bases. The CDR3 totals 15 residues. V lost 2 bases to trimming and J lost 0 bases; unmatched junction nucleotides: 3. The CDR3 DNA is TGTGCCAGCAGTTTACAACAGGGGTACCAAGAGACCCAGTACTTC. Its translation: CASSLQQGYQETQYF.

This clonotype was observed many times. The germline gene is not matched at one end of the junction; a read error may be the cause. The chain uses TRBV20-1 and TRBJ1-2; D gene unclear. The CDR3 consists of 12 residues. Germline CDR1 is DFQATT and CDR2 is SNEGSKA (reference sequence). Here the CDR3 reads CSASSGSYDYTF. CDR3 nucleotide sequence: TGCAGTGCTAGCTCAGGTTCCTATGACTACACCTTC.

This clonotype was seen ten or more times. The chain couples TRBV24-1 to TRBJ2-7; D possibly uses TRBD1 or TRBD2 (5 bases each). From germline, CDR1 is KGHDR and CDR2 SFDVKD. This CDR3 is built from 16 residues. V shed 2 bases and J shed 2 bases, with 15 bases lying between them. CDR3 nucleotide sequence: TGTGCCACCAGTGATTCGTTTGGGGACGACGCCTACGAGCAGTACTTC. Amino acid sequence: CATSDSFGDDAYEQYF.

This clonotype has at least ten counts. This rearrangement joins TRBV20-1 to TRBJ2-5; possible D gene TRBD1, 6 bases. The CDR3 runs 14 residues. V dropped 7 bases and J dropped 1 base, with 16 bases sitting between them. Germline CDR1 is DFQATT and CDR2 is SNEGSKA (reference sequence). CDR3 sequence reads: CSEGRGGLQETQYF. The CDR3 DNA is TGCAGTGAAGGCAGGGGTGGCCTCCAAGAGACCCAGTACTTC.

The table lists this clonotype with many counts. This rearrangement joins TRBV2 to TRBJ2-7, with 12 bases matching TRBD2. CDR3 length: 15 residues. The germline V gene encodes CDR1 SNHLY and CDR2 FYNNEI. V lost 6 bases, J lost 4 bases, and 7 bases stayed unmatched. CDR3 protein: CASRQLAGGPYEQYF. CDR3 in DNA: TGTGCCAGCAGACAACTAGCGGGAGGCCCGTACGAGCAGTACTTC.

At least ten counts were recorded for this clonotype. CDR3 region: CASSADKTAQYF. CDR3 sequence (DNA): TGTGCCAGCAGCGCGGACAAGACCGCGCAGTACTTC. This chain uses TRBV7-2 with TRBJ2-7, with D perhaps TRBD1 (5 bases). This CDR3 has 12 amino acids. Trimming shortened V by 5 bases and J by 9 bases, and 14 bases separated the two germline ends. CDR1 and CDR2 from the germline V gene are SGHTA and FQGNSA.

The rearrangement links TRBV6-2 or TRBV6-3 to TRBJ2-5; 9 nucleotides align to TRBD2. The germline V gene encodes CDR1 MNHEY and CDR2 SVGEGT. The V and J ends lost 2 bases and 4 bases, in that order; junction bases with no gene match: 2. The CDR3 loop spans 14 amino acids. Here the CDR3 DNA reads TGTGCCAGCAGTTACGGGACTAGCATAGAGACCCAGTACTTC. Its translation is CASSYGTSIETQYF.

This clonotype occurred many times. This CDR3 reads CASSVLVGGPQETQYF. The CDR3 nucleotides read TGTGCCAGCAGTGTTTTGGTGGGAGGGCCCCAAGAGACCCAGTACTTC. J is TRBJ2-5 and V is TRBV27; TRBD2 agrees at 7 bases. Per the germline V gene, CDR1 is MNHEY and CDR2 is SMNVEV (reference sequence). The CDR3 length is 16 residues. The trim removed 5 bases at V and 1 base at J, leaving 10 bases unmatched.

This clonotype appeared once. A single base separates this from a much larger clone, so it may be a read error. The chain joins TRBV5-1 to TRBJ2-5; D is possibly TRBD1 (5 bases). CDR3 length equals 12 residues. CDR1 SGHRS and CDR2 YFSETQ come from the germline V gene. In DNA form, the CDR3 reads TGCGCCAGCAGCTCGACACAGGCGACCCTGTACTTC. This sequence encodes CASSSTQATLYF.

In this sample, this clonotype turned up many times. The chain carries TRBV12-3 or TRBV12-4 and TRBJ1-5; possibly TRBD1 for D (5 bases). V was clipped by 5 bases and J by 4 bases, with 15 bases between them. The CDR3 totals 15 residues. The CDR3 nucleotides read TGTGCCAGCAGTCCCGGGATCGGGGGGAATCAGCCCCAGCATTTT. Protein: CASSPGIGGNQPQHF.

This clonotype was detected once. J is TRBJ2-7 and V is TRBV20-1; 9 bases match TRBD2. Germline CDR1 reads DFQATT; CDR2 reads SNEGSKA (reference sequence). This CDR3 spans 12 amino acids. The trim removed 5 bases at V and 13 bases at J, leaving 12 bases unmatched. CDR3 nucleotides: TGCAGTGCTTTCTTGGGTAGCGGGAGTGTCTACTTC. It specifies CSAFLGSGSVYF.

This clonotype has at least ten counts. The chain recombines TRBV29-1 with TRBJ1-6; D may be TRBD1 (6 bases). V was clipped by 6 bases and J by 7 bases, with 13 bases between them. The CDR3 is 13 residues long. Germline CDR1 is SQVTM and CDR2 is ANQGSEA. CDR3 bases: TGCAGCGTGAGCCAGGGGCGGAATTCACCCCTCCACTTT. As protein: CSVSQGRNSPLHF.

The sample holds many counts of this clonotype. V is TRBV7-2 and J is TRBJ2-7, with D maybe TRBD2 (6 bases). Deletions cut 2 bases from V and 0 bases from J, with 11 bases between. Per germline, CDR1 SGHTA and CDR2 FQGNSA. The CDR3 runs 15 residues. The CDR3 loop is CASSLLAGSSYEQYF. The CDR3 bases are TGTGCCAGCAGCTTATTGGCGGGGAGCTCCTACGAGCAGTACTTC.